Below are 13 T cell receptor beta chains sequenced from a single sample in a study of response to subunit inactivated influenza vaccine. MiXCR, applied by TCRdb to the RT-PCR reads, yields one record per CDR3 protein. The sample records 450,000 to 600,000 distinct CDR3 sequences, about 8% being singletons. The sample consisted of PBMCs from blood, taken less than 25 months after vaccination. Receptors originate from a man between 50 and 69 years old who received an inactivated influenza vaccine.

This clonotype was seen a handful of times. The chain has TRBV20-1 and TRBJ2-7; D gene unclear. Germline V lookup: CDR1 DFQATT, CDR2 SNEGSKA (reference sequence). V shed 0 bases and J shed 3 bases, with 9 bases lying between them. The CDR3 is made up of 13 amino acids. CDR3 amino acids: CSARDRVHYEQYF. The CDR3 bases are TGCAGTGCTAGAGATAGGGTGCACTACGAGCAGTACTTC.

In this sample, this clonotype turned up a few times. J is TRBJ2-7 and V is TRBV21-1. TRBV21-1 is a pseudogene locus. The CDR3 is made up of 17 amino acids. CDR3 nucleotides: TGTGCCAGCAGCACCAATCGGCAACTCACATCCCCAGCCGAGCAGTACTTC. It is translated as CASSTNRQLTSPAEQYF.

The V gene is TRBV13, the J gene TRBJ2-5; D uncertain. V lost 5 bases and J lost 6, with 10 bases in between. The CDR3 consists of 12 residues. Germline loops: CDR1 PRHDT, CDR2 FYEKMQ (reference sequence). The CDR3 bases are TGTGCCAGCAGCCAACTTTCTAAGACCCAGTACTTC. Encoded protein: CASSQLSKTQYF.

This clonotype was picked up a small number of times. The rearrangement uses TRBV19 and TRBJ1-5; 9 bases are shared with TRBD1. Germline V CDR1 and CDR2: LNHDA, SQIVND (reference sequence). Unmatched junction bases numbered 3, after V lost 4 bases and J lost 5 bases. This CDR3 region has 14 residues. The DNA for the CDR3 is TGTGCCAGTAGTACGGGACAGGGCTATCAGCCCCAGCATTTT. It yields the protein CASSTGQGYQPQHF.

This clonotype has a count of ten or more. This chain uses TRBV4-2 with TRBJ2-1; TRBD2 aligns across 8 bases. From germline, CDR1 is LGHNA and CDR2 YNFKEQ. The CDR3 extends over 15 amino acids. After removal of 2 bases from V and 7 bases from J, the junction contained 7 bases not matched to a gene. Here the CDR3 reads CASSQTSGVGNEQFF. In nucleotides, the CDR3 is TGTGCCAGCAGCCAAACTAGCGGAGTGGGAAATGAGCAGTTCTTC.

The CDR3 spells CASSLSGTKSSYNSPLHF. For the CDR3, the DNA is TGCGCCAGCAGCTTGTCGGGCACCAAGAGCTCCTATAATTCACCCCTCCACTTT. V is TRBV5-1 and J is TRBJ1-6; no definite D call. This CDR3 spans 18 amino acids. Germline V CDR1 and CDR2: SGHRS, YFSETQ. Trimming took off 1 base at V and 0 bases at J, with 14 bases between the two ends.

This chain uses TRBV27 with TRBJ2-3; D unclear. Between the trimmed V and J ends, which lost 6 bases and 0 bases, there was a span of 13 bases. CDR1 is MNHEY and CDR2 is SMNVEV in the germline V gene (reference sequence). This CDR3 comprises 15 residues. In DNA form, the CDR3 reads TGTGCCAGCAGAAGCGCCTACACTAGCACAGATACGCAGTATTTT. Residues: CASRSAYTSTDTQYF.

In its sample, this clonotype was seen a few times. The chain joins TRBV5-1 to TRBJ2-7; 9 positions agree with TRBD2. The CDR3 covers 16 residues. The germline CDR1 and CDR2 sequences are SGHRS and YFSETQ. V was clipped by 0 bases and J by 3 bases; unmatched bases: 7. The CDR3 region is CASSLVASGAFYEQYF. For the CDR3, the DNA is TGCGCCAGCAGCTTGGTGGCTAGCGGGGCCTTCTACGAGCAGTACTTC.

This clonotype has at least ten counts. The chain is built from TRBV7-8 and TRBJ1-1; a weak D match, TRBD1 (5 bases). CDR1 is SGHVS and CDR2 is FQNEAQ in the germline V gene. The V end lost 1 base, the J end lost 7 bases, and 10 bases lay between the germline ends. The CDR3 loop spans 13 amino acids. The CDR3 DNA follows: TGTGCCAGCAGCTTAGGTGCGGGGCTTGAAGCTTTCTTT. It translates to CASSLGAGLEAFF.

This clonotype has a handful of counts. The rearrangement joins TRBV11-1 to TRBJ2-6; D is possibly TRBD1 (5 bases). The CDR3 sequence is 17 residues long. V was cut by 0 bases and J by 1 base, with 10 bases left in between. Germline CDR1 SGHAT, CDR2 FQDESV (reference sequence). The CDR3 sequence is CASSLAPQGSGANVLTF. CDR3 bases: TGTGCCAGCAGCTTAGCCCCTCAGGGTTCTGGGGCCAACGTCCTGACTTTC.

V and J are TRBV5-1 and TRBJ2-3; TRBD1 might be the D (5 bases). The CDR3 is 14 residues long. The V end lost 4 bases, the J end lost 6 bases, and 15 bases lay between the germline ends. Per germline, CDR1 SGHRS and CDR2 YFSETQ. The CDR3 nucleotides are TGCGCCAGCAGCGATAGGGCAGGGCCGGATACGCAGTATTTT. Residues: CASSDRAGPDTQYF.

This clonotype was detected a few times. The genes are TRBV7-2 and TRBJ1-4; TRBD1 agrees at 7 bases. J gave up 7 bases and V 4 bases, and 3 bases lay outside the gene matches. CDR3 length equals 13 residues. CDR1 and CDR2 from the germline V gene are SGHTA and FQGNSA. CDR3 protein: CASSSTGTEKLFF. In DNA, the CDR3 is TGTGCCAGCAGCTCGACAGGGACTGAAAAACTGTTTTTT.

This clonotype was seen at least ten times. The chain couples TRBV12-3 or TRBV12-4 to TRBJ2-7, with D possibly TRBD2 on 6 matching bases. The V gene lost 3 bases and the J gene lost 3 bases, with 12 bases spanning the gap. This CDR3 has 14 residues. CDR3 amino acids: CASSFTGLNYEQYF. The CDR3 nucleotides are TGTGCCAGCAGTTTTACGGGACTCAACTACGAGCAGTACTTC.